The 2 T cell receptor beta chains in this list originate from one sample, sequenced in a study of cytomegalovirus exposure and HLA in healthy donors. Researchers ran the PCR with 60 Vbeta and 13 Jbeta primers. Sequencing was performed with immunoSEQ multiplex PCR; in TCRdb, only in-frame clones are kept and a portion is missing. This table has 150,000 to 160,000 clones, roughly 82% appearing once. The sequenced material came from PBMCs. The receptors originated from a woman aged 45-65 years in good health and CMV-seropositive.

The table lists this clone with a count of one. This chain joins TRBV10-3 and TRBJ2-2; unclear D gene. Germline values: CDR1 ENHRY, CDR2 SYGVKD. V lost 11 bases and J 4 bases, leaving 11 bases between the germline ends. The CDR3 loop spans 12 amino acids. The CDR3 region is CASTYGTGELFF. DNA for the CDR3: TGTGCCTCGACATATGGCACCGGGGAGCTGTTTTTT.

This clone is a singleton in its sample. This chain connects TRBV19 to TRBJ2-7; 8 nucleotides match TRBD1. The germline gives CDR1 LNHDA, CDR2 SQIVND (reference sequence). After removal of 3 bases from V and 4 bases from J, the junction contained 5 bases not matched to a gene. The CDR3 length is 14 residues. CDR3 protein: CASSIGQGAYEQYF. CDR3 bases: TGTGCCAGTAGTATTGGACAGGGCGCTTACGAGCAGTACTTC.